These T cell receptor beta chains were read from a single sample in a study of blood T cell repertoires in COVID-19. The data were produced by immunoSEQ multiplex PCR, yet TCRdb's version contains in-frame clones alone and is incomplete. Seen here are some 100,000 clones, roughly nine tenths observed once, and the top ten hold about 1%. Sequences were obtained from peripheral blood. The receptors stem from a man aged 55 to 70 with acute or convalescent COVID-19. Each CDR3 is given without its conserved first and last residue. A row's size may be missing; if present it is once, few, many or a size class.

ASSYQGRRDEKLF,NA,TRBJ1-4,TRBV6-5
SVEPGGRGYT,NA,TRBJ1-2,TRBV29-1
ASSQTWTGAGYGYT,NA,TRBJ1-2,TRBV3-1/TRBV3-2
ASSLGTGTVKNTEAF,NA,TRBJ1-1,TRBV7-3
ASSLVTGHTEAF,NA,TRBJ1-1,TRBV11-3
ASSIQGYNSPLH,NA,TRBJ1-6,TRBV27
ASSWAGYEAF,NA,TRBJ1-1,TRBV7-8
ASSPLAGYGELF,NA,TRBJ2-2,TRBV18
ASSRQGETQY,NA,TRBJ2-5,TRBV12-3/TRBV12-4
ASSQGGGRGTDTQY,once,TRBJ2-3,TRBV3-1/TRBV3-2
ASSVGQVWNQPQH,NA,TRBJ1-5,TRBV19
ASSPHTSGTNTGELF,NA,TRBJ2-2,TRBV5-1
ASSQVLGGTGGTNEQF,once,TRBJ2-1,TRBV3-1/TRBV3-2
SVLGTGKGSYEQY,once,TRBJ2-7,TRBV29-1
ASTIQGPGNSPLH,NA,TRBJ1-6,TRBV28
ASSLAPPADYPHQPQH,once,TRBJ1-5,TRBV11-3